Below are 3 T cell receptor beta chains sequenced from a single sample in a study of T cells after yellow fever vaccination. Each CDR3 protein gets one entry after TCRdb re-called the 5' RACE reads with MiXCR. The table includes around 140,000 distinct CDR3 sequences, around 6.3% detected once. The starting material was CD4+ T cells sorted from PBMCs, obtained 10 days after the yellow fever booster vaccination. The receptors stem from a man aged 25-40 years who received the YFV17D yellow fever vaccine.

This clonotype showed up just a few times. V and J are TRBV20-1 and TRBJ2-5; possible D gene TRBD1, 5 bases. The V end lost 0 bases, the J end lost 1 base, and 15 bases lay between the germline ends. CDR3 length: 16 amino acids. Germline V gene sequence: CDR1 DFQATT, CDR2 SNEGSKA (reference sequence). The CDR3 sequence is CSARDPLGRAQETQYF. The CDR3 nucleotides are TGCAGTGCTAGAGATCCTTTGGGCAGGGCCCAAGAGACCCAGTACTTC.

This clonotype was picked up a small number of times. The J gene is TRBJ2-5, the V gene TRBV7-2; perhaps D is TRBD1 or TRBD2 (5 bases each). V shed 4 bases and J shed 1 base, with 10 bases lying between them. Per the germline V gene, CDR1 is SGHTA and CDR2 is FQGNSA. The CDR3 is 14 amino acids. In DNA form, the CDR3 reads TGTGCCAGCAGCTATCCTGGGGGCCAAGAGACCCAGTACTTC. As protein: CASSYPGGQETQYF.

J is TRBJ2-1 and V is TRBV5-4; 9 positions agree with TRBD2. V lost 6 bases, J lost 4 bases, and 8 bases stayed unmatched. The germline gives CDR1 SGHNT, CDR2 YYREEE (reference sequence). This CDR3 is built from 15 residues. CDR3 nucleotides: TGTGCCAGCACCGCCGGGACTAGCCCATACAATGAGCAGTTCTTC. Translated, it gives CASTAGTSPYNEQFF.